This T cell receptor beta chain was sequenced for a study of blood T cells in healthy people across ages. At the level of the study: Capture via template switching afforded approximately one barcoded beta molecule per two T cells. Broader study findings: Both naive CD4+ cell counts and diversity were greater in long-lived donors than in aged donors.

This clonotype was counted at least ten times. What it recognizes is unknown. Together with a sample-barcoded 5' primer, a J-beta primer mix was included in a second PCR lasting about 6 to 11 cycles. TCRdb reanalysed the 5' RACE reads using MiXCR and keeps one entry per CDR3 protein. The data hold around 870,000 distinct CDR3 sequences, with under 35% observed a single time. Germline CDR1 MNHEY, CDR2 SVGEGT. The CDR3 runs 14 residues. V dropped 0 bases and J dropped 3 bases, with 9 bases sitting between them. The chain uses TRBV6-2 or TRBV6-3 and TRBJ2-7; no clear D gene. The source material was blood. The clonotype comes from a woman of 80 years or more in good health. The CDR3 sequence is CASSYSGQLYEQYF. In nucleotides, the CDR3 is TGTGCCAGCAGTTACTCAGGCCAGCTCTACGAGCAGTACTTC.